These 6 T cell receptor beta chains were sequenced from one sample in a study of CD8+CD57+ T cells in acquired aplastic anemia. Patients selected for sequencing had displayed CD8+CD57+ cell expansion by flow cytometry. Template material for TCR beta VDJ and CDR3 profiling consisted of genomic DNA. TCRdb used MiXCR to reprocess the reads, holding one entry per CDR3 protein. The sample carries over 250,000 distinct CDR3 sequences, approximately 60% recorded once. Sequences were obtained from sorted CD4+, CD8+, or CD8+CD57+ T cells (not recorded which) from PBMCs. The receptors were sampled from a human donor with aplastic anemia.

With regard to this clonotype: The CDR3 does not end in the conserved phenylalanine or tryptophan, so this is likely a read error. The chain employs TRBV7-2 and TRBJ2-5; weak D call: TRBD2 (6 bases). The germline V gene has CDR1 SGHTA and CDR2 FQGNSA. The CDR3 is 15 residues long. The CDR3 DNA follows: TGCGCCAGCAGCCTCTTTGCGGGGCCGCAAGAGACCCAGTACTCC. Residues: CASSLFAGPQETQYS.

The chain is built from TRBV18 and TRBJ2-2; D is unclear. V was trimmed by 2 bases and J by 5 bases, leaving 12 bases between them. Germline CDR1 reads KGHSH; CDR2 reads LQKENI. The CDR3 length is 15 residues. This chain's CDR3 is CASSPGQALTGELFF. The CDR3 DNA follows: TGTGCCAGCTCACCAGGGCAGGCCCTGACCGGGGAGCTGTTTTTT.

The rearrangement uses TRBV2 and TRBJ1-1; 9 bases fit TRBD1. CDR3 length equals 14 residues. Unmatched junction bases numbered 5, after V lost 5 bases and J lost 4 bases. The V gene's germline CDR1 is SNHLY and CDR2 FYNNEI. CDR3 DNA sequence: TGTGCCAGCAGTTCCGGGACAGGGAGCACTGAAGCTTTCTTT. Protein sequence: CASSSGTGSTEAFF. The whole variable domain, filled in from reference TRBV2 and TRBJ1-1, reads EPEVTQTPSHQVTQMGQEVILRCVPISNHLYFYWYRQILGQKVEFLVSFYNNEISEKSEIFDDQFSVERPDGSNFTLKIRSTKLEDSAMYFCASSSGTGSTEAFFGQGTRLTVV.

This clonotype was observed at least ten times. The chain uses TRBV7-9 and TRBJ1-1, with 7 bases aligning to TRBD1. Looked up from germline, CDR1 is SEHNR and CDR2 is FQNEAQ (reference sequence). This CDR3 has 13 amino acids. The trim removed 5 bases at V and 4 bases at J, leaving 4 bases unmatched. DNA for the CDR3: TGTGCCAGCAGCAGGGGGCTGGGCACTGAAGCTTTCTTT. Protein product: CASSRGLGTEAFF.

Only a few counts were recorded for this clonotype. This chain's CDR3 is CASSPFGVQTQYF. The CDR3 coding sequence is TGTGCCAGCAGCCCCTTTGGGGTGCAGACCCAGTACTTC. The chain has TRBV7-8 and TRBJ2-5; no clear D gene. Germline V gene sequence: CDR1 SGHVS, CDR2 FQNEAQ. V was pared by 5 bases and J by 6 bases, with 13 bases between. The CDR3 contains 13 residues.

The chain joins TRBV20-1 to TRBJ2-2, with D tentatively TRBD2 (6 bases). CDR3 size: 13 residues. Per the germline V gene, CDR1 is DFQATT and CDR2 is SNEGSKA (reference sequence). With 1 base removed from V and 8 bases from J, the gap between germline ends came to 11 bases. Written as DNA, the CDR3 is TGCAGTGCTAGAGGTGGAGGGTTTGGGGAGCTGTTTTTT. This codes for CSARGGGFGELFF.